The T cell receptor beta chain described here comes from a study of T cells after somatic rescue of genetic block. Sequencing was performed with immunoSEQ multiplex PCR; in TCRdb, only in-frame clones are kept and a portion is missing. This table has approximately 100,000 clones, 70% to 90% appearing once. The receptor was derived from a woman under 30. Sequences were obtained from peripheral blood mononuclear cells (PBMCs).

CDR3 amino acids: CASSPLGVAVFYNEQFF. The DNA for the CDR3 is TGTGCCAGCTCACCCCTGGGGGTAGCGGTGTTTTACAATGAGCAGTTCTTC. The rearrangement links TRBV18 to TRBJ2-1, with D maybe TRBD2 (6 bases). The V end lost 3 bases, the J end lost 4 bases, and 19 bases lay between the germline ends. This CDR3 contains 17 residues. Germline V CDR1 and CDR2: KGHSH, LQKENI.